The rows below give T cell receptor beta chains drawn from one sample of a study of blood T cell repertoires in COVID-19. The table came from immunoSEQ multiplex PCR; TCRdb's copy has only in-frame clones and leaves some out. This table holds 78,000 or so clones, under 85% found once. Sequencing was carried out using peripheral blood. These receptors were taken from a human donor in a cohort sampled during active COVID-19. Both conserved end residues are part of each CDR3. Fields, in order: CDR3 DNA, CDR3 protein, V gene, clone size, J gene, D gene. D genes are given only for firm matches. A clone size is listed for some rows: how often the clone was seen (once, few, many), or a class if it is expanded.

cdr3_nt: TGTGCCAGCTCACCACCGGGGCAGGGGGCCAACAATGAGCAGTTCTTC; cdr3_aa: CASSPPGQGANNEQFF; v_call: TRBV18; clone_size: NA; j_call: TRBJ2-1; d_call: TRBD1
cdr3_nt: TGTGCCAGCAGCGTAGCTAGCGGGAGATCCCCAGATACGCAGTATTTT; cdr3_aa: CASSVASGRSPDTQYF; v_call: TRBV9; clone_size: NA; j_call: TRBJ2-3; d_call: TRBD2
cdr3_nt: TGTGCCAGCAGTTACTCATTATCAAGGGGAGGCAATGAGCAGTTCTTC; cdr3_aa: CASSYSLSRGGNEQFF; v_call: TRBV6-5; clone_size: few; j_call: TRBJ2-1; d_call: NA
cdr3_nt: TGTGCCAGCAGCGCTAATCTAGCGTCAGGCGAGCAGTACTTC; cdr3_aa: CASSANLASGEQYF; v_call: TRBV9; clone_size: NA; j_call: TRBJ2-7; d_call: NA
cdr3_nt: TGTGCCAGCAGTCCATCCCACGGGACTTCCCTTCGGGATACGCAGTATTTT; cdr3_aa: CASSPSHGTSLRDTQYF; v_call: TRBV6-6; clone_size: NA; j_call: TRBJ2-3; d_call: NA
cdr3_nt: TGTGCCAGCAGTTCCGGGTTTGTGGAGACCCAGTACTTC; cdr3_aa: CASSSGFVETQYF; v_call: TRBV28; clone_size: NA; j_call: TRBJ2-5; d_call: NA
cdr3_nt: TGTGCCAGCAGTTCTCGGGACTATGGCTACACCTTC; cdr3_aa: CASSSRDYGYTF; v_call: TRBV28; clone_size: NA; j_call: TRBJ1-2; d_call: NA
cdr3_nt: TGTGCCAGCAGCCCCTATGGGGACTACACAGATACGCAGTATTTT; cdr3_aa: CASSPYGDYTDTQYF; v_call: TRBV5-5; clone_size: NA; j_call: TRBJ2-3; d_call: TRBD2
cdr3_nt: TGTGCCAGCAGCTTAACACAGCGAAGAACCGAGGGCGGCTACACCTTC; cdr3_aa: CASSLTQRRTEGGYTF; v_call: TRBV7-9; clone_size: NA; j_call: TRBJ1-2; d_call: NA
cdr3_nt: TGTGCCAGCAGCCACTTCCGGGACAGCTCTGGAAACACCATATATTTT; cdr3_aa: CASSHFRDSSGNTIYF; v_call: TRBV7-2; clone_size: NA; j_call: TRBJ1-3; d_call: TRBD1
cdr3_nt: TGCGCCAGCGCTCCTTACCAGGGGGCTGAGTACGAGCAGTACTTC; cdr3_aa: CASAPYQGAEYEQYF; v_call: TRBV23-1; clone_size: NA; j_call: TRBJ2-7; d_call: TRBD1
cdr3_nt: TGTGCCAGCGCTCGGAGGACCCCCCGCTGGAAAAGGCCCCAGCATTTT; cdr3_aa: CASARRTPRWKRPQHF; v_call: TRBV21-1; clone_size: NA; j_call: TRBJ1-5; d_call: NA
cdr3_nt: TGTGCCAGCAGCCAAGTTTCCCAGGGGATTTTGAACACTGAAGCTTTCTTT; cdr3_aa: CASSQVSQGILNTEAFF; v_call: TRBV14; clone_size: NA; j_call: TRBJ1-1; d_call: NA
cdr3_nt: TGTGCCAGCAGCGAAGGACAGGACACTGAAGCTTTCTTT; cdr3_aa: CASSEGQDTEAFF; v_call: TRBV5-4; clone_size: few; j_call: TRBJ1-1; d_call: TRBD1
cdr3_nt: TGTGCCAGCAGCCAGGACAGTAGCAATCAGCCCCAGCATTTT; cdr3_aa: CASSQDSSNQPQHF; v_call: TRBV2; clone_size: NA; j_call: TRBJ1-5; d_call: NA
cdr3_nt: TGTGCCAGCAGCCGGGAGAGCTCGGGCGCAGATACGCAGTATTTT; cdr3_aa: CASSRESSGADTQYF; v_call: TRBV5-4; clone_size: NA; j_call: TRBJ2-3; d_call: NA
cdr3_nt: TGTGCCAGCAGCTTAGTATCCCCCGGGAGCTCTGGAAACACCATATATTTT; cdr3_aa: CASSLVSPGSSGNTIYF; v_call: TRBV11-2; clone_size: NA; j_call: TRBJ1-3; d_call: NA
cdr3_nt: TGTGCCAGCAGCTTGACTAGCGGGAGTTACGAGCAGTACTTC; cdr3_aa: CASSLTSGSYEQYF; v_call: TRBV11-3; clone_size: NA; j_call: TRBJ2-7; d_call: TRBD2
cdr3_nt: TGTGCCAGCAGGGTAGGGACAGGGGGCAAACGTACGCAGTATTTT; cdr3_aa: CASRVGTGGKRTQYF; v_call: TRBV6-6; clone_size: NA; j_call: TRBJ2-3; d_call: TRBD1
cdr3_nt: TGTGCCAGTAGTATATCCCAGACAGGGCCTATTAGCAATCAGCCCCAGCATTTT; cdr3_aa: CASSISQTGPISNQPQHF; v_call: TRBV19; clone_size: NA; j_call: TRBJ1-5; d_call: TRBD1
cdr3_nt: TGTGCCAGTAGTATAGCCGGGGGGACCGGGGAGCTGTTTTTT; cdr3_aa: CASSIAGGTGELFF; v_call: TRBV19; clone_size: NA; j_call: TRBJ2-2; d_call: TRBD2
cdr3_nt: TGTGCCAGCAGTTACGGGGCAACTGAAGCTTTCTTT; cdr3_aa: CASSYGATEAFF; v_call: TRBV6-5; clone_size: NA; j_call: TRBJ1-1; d_call: NA
cdr3_nt: TGTGCCAGCAGAGTTCTAACCCAAACCTCCGAGCAGTACTTC; cdr3_aa: CASRVLTQTSEQYF; v_call: TRBV2; clone_size: NA; j_call: TRBJ2-7; d_call: NA
cdr3_nt: TGTGCCAGTCGGACAGGGGGCGGCGAGCAGTACTTC; cdr3_aa: CASRTGGGEQYF; v_call: TRBV19; clone_size: NA; j_call: TRBJ2-7; d_call: TRBD1
cdr3_nt: TGTGCCAGCAGTTCCGGACAGAACTATGGCTACACCTTC; cdr3_aa: CASSSGQNYGYTF; v_call: TRBV12-3/TRBV12-4; clone_size: NA; j_call: TRBJ1-2; d_call: NA
cdr3_nt: TGTGCCAGCAGCCAAGGATTTCCGCGGGGGGGCCTTGTAGCCAAAAACATTCAGTACTTC; cdr3_aa: CASSQGFPRGGLVAKNIQYF; v_call: TRBV3-1/TRBV3-2; clone_size: NA; j_call: TRBJ2-4; d_call: TRBD2
cdr3_nt: TGCAGCGGCGGATGGAGAGGAAATGAGCAGTTCTTC; cdr3_aa: CSGGWRGNEQFF; v_call: TRBV29-1; clone_size: NA; j_call: TRBJ2-1; d_call: NA
cdr3_nt: TGTGCCAGCAGAGCAGGGTTGAGGGAAAAACTGTTTTTT; cdr3_aa: CASRAGLREKLFF; v_call: TRBV28; clone_size: NA; j_call: TRBJ1-4; d_call: NA
cdr3_nt: TGTGCCAGCAGTCGGGACAGGGCCTCTGGGGCCAACGTCCTGACTTTC; cdr3_aa: CASSRDRASGANVLTF; v_call: TRBV2; clone_size: NA; j_call: TRBJ2-6; d_call: TRBD1
cdr3_nt: TGCAGCGTGGACCTTAGACTAGCGGGAGGTTCCGGGGAGCTGTTTTTT; cdr3_aa: CSVDLRLAGGSGELFF; v_call: TRBV29-1; clone_size: NA; j_call: TRBJ2-2; d_call: TRBD2